This passage covers 3 T cell receptor beta chains from one sample sequenced in a study of CD8 T cells in ankylosing spondylitis. TCRdb independently ran MiXCR on the 5' RACE reads; one entry per CDR3 protein. The profile covers about 120,000 distinct CDR3 sequences, with roughly an eighth appearing a single time and 2.5% to 3.5% taken by the ten largest. Sequenced material: blood, either unsorted or a sorted T cell fraction (not recorded which). The receptors here all came from a female donor with ankylosing spondylitis or in good health (not recorded which).

J is TRBJ1-5 and V is TRBV5-5, with D unclear. The CDR3 is made up of 13 amino acids. From germline, CDR1 is SGHKS and CDR2 YYEKEE (reference sequence). Trimming left V 4 bases short and J 6 bases short, with 11 bases between. The CDR3 DNA reads as TGTGCCAGCAGCACAGTCACAACTCAGCCCCAGCATTTT. It translates to CASSTVTTQPQHF.

The rearrangement uses TRBV5-4 and TRBJ2-3, with 9 positions matching TRBD1. CDR3 size: 15 residues. The V segment lost 4 bases and the J segment 2 bases; nucleotides outside the gene matches: 5. Germline CDR1 reads SGHNT; CDR2 reads YYREEE (reference sequence). CDR3 sequence reads: CASSNGTGPTDTQYF. The CDR3 bases are TGTGCCAGCAGCAATGGGACAGGGCCCACAGATACGCAGTATTTT.

In this sample, this clonotype turned up a few times. The rearrangement joins TRBV5-1 to TRBJ1-1; D gene unclear. Germline lookup yields CDR1 SGHRS and CDR2 YFSETQ. CDR3 length: 14 residues. The germline V and J ends were trimmed by 4 bases and 4 bases, with 14 bases remaining between them. In DNA form, the CDR3 reads TGCGCCAGCAGCCTGACATCTCTTGGCACTGAAGCTTTCTTT. Amino acid sequence: CASSLTSLGTEAFF. The whole variable domain, remainder taken from reference TRBV5-1 and TRBJ1-1, is KAGVTQTPRYLIKTRGQQVTLSCSPISGHRSVSWYQQTPGQGLQFLFEYFSETQRNKGNFPGRFSGRQFSNSRSEMNVSTLELGDSALYLCASSLTSLGTEAFFGQGTRLTVV.